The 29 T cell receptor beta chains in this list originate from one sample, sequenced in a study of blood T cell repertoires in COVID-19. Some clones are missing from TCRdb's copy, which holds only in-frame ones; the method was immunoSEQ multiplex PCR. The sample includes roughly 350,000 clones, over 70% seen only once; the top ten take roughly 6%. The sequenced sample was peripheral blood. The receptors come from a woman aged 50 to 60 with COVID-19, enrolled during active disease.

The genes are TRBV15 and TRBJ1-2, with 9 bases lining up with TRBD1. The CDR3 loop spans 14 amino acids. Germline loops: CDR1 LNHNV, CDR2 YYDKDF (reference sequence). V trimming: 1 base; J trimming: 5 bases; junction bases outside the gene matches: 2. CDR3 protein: CATSRAGTGYGYTF. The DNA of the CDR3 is TGTGCCACCAGCAGAGCCGGGACAGGGTATGGCTACACCTTC.

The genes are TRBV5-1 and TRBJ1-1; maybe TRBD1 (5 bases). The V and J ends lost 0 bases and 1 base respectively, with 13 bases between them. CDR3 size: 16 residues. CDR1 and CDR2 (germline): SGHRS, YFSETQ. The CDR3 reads CASSLAPTGGNTEAFF. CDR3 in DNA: TGCGCCAGCAGCTTGGCCCCCACGGGGGGGAACACTGAAGCTTTCTTT.

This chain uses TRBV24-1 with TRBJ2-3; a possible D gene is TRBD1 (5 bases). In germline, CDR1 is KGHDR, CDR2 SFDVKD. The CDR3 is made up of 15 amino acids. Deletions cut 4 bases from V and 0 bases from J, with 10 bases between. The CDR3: CATSDRWTSTDTQYF. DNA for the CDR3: TGTGCCACCAGTGACCGTTGGACAAGCACAGATACGCAGTATTTT.

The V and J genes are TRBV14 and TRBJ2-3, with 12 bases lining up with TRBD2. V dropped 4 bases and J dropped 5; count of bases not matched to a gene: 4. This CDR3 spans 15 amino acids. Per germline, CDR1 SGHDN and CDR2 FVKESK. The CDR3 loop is CASSPLAGGQDTQYF. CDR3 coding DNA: TGTGCCAGCAGCCCTCTAGCGGGAGGGCAAGATACGCAGTATTTT.

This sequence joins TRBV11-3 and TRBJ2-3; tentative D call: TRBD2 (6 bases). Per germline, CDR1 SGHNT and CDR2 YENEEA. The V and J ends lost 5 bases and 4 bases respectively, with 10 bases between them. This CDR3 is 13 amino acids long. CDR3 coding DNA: TGTGCCAGCAGCCCCGGGGGTTCAGATACGCAGTATTTT. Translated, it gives CASSPGGSDTQYF.

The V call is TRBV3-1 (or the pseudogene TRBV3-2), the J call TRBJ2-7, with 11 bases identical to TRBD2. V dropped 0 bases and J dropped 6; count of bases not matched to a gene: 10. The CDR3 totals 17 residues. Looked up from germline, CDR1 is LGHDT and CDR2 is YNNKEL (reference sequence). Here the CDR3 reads CASSQDRSASGRSEQYF. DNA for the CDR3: TGTGCCAGCAGCCAAGATCGCTCCGCTAGCGGGAGGTCCGAGCAGTACTTC.

For the CDR3, the DNA is TGTGCCAGCAGCAACCGTGACGGACAGATCTACGAGCAGTACTTC. Encoded protein: CASSNRDGQIYEQYF. This sequence joins TRBV21-1 and TRBJ2-7; the D call in the table, TRBD1, was not verified against the DNA. TRBV21-1 constitutes a pseudogene. The CDR3 is made up of 15 amino acids.

The DNA for the CDR3 is TGTGCCAGCAGCCAAGAGCCTAGCGGAAGCTCCTACAATGAGCAGTTCTTC. It codes for CASSQEPSGSSYNEQFF. The chain recombines TRBV4-2 with TRBJ2-1, with TRBD2 matching over 7 bases. Per germline, CDR1 LGHNA and CDR2 YNFKEQ. The CDR3 length is 17 residues. The ends lost 0 bases at V and 0 bases at J; junction bases unmatched: 5.

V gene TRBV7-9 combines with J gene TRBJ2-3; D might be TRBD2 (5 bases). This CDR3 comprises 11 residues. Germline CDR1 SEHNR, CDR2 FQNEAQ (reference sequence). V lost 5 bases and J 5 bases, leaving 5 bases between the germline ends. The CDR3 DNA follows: TGTGCCAGCAGCCGGGAAGATACGCAGTATTTT. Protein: CASSREDTQYF.

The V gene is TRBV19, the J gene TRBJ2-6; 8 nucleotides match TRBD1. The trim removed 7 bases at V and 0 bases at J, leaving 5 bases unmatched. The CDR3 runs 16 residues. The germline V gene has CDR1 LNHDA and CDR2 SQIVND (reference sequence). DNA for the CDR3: TGTGCCAGTAAACCGGGACAGGCCTCTGGGGCCAACGTCCTGACTTTC. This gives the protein CASKPGQASGANVLTF.

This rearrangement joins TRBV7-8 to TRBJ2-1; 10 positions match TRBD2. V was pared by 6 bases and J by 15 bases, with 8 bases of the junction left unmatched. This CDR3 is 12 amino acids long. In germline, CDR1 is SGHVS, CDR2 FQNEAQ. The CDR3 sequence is CASRDPGLASFF. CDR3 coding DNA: TGTGCCAGCAGAGATCCGGGACTAGCGTCGTTCTTC.

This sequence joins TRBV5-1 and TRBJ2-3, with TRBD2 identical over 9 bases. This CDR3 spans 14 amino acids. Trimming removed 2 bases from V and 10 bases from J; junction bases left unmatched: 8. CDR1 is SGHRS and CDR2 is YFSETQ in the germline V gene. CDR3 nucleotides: TGCGCCAGCAGCTTAGGGCTAGCGGGACTCCCGCAGTATTTT. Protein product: CASSLGLAGLPQYF.

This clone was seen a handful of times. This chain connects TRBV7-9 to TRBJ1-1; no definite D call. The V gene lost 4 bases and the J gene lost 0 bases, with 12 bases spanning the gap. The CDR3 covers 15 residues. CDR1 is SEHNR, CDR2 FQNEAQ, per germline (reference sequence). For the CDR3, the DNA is TGTGCCAGCAGCTCGCCCCAGACAATGAACACTGAAGCTTTCTTT. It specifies CASSSPQTMNTEAFF.

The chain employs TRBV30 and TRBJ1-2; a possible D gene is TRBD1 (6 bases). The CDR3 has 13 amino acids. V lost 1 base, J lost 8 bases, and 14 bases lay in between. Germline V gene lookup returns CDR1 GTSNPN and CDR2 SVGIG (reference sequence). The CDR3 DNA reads TGTGCCTGGAGTGGGGGGCGCGGGCTAGGCTACACCTTC. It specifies CAWSGGRGLGYTF.

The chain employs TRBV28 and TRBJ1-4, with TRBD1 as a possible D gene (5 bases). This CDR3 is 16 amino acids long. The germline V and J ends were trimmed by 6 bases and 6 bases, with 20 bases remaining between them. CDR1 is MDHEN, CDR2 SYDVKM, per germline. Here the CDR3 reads CASRRTGWRGDEKLFF. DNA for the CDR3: TGTGCCAGCAGGCGGACCGGGTGGAGGGGCGATGAAAAACTGTTTTTT.

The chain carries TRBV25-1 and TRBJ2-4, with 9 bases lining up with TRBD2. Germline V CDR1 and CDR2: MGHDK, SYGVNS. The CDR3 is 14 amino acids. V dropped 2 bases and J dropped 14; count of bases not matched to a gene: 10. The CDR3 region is CASSERLAGGPEYF. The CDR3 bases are TGTGCCAGCAGTGAACGATTGGCGGGAGGGCCGGAGTACTTC. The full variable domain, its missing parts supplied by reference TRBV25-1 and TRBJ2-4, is EADIYQTPRYLVIGTGKKITLECSQTMGHDKMYWYQQDPGMELHLIHYSYGVNSTEKGDLSSESTVSRIRTEHFPLTLESARPSHTSQYLCASSERLAGGPEYFGAGTRLSVL.

The CDR3 DNA follows: TGTGCCAGCAGTCGAACTAGCGTTATATTGGAGCAGTTCTTC. It translates to CASSRTSVILEQFF. The chain recombines TRBV7-9 with TRBJ2-1, with 7 bases lining up with TRBD2. The germline V gene encodes CDR1 SEHNR and CDR2 FQNEAQ (reference sequence). V lost 6 bases to trimming and J lost 10 bases; unmatched junction nucleotides: 12. This CDR3 region has 14 residues.

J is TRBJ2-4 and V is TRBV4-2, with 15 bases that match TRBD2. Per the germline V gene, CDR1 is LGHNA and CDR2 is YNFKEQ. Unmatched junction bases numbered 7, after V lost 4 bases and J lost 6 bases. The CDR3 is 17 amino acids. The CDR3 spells CASSLEGLAGGVNIQYF. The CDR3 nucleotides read TGTGCCAGCAGCCTTGAGGGACTAGCGGGAGGAGTAAACATTCAGTACTTC.

The CDR3 nucleotides are TGTGCCAGCAGTGAAAACAGGGGGCAGTATGGCTACACCTTC. This gives the protein CASSENRGQYGYTF. V is TRBV6-1 and J is TRBJ1-2; TRBD1 matches 9 bases. This CDR3 spans 14 amino acids. V gave up 2 bases and J gave up 5 bases; unmatched junction bases: 3. Germline V gene lookup returns CDR1 MNHNS and CDR2 SASEGT.

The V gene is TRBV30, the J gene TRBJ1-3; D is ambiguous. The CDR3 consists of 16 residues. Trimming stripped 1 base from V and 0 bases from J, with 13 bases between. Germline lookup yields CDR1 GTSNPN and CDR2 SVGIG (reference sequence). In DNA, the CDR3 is TGTGCCTGGAGTGCCCTCCGAGGGTACTCTGGAAACACCATATATTTT. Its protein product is CAWSALRGYSGNTIYF.

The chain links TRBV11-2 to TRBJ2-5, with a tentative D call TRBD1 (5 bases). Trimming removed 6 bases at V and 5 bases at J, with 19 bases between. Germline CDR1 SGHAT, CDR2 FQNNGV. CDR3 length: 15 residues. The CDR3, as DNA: TGTGCCAGCAGTCCTACCGACACCTGGGGCGAGACCCAGTACTTC. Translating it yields CASSPTDTWGETQYF.

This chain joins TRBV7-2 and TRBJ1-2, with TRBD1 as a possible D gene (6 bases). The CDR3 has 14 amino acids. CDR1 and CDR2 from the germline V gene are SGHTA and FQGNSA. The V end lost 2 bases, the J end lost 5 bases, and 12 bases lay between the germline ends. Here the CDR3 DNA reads TGTGCCAGCAGCTTAAATGCCAGGGGTTATGGCTACACCTTC. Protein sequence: CASSLNARGYGYTF.

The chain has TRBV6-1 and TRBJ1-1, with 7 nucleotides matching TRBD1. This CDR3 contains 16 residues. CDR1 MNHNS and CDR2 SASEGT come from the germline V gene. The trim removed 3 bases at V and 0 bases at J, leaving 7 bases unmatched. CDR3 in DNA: TGTGCCAGCAGTGAGACTTTGGGACAGTTGAACACTGAAGCTTTCTTT. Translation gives CASSETLGQLNTEAFF.

The chain's CDR3 is CASSTTGTTINNEQFF. The CDR3 region has the DNA TGTGCCAGCAGCACGACAGGGACAACTATAAACAATGAGCAGTTCTTC. The chain recombines TRBV11-3 with TRBJ2-1; 7 bases agree with TRBD1. The germline gives CDR1 SGHNT, CDR2 YENEEA. This CDR3 spans 16 amino acids. Trimming cost V 5 bases and J 5 bases; bases outside gene matches: 12.

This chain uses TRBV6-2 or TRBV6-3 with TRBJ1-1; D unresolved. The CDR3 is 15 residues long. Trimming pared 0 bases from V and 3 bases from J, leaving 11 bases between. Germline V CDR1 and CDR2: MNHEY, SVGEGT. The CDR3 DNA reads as TGTGCCAGCAGTTACTCGATACAGCACTACACTGAAGCTTTCTTT. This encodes CASSYSIQHYTEAFF.

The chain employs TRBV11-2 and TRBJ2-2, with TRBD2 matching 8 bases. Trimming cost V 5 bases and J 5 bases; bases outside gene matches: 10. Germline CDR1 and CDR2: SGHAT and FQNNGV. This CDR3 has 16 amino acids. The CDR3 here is CASSPREGRGTGELFF. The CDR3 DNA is TGTGCCAGCAGCCCTCGGGAGGGGAGAGGTACCGGGGAGCTGTTTTTT.

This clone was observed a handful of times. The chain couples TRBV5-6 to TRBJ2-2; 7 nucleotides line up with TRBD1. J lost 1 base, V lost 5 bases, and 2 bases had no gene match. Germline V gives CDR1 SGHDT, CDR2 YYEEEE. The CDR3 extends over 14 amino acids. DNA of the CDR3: TGTGCCAGCAGACGGACAGGGAACACCGGGGAGCTGTTTTTT. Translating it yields CASRRTGNTGELFF.

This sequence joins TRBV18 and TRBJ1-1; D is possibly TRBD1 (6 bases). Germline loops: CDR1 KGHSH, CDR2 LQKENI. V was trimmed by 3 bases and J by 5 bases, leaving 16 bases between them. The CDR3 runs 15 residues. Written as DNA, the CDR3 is TGTGCCAGCTCACCCCCCGTCAGGGGAGGGACTGAAGCTTTCTTT. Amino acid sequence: CASSPPVRGGTEAFF.

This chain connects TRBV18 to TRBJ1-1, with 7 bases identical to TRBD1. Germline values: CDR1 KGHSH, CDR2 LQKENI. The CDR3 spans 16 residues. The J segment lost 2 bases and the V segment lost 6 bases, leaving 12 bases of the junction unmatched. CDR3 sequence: CASSLSPGTANTEAFF. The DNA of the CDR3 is TGTGCCAGCTCTCTCTCACCCGGGACAGCTAACACTGAAGCTTTCTTT. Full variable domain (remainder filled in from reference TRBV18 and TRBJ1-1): NAGVMQNPRHLVRRRGQEARLRCSPMKGHSHVYWYRQLPEEGLKFMVYLQKENIIDESGMPKERFSAEFPKEGPSILRIQQVVRGDSAAYFCASSLSPGTANTEAFFGQGTRLTVV.